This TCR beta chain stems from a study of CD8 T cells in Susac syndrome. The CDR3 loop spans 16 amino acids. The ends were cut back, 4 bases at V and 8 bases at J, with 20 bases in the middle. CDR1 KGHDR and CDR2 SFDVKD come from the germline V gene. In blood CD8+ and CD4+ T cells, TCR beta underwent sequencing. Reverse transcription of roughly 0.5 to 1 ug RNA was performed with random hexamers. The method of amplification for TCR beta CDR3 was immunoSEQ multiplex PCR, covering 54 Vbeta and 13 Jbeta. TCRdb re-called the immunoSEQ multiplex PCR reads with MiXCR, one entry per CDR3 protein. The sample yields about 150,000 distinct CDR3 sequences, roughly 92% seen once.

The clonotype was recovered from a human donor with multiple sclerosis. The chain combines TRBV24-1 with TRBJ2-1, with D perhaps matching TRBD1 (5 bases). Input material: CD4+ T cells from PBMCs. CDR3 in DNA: TGTGCCACCAGTGACCCCACGACAGTGATGGGTGATGAGCAGTTCTTC. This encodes CATSDPTTVMGDEQFF.